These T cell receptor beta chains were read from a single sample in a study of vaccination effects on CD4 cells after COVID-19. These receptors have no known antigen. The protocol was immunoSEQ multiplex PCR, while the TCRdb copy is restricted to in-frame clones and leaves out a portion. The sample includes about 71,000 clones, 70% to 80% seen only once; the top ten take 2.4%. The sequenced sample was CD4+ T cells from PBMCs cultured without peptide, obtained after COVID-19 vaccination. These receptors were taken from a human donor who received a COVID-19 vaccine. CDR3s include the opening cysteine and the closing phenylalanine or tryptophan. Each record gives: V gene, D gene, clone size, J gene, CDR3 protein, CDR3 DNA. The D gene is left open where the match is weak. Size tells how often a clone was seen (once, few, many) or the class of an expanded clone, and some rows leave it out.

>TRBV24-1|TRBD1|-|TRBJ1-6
CATSDPTQGENSPLHF
TGTGCCACCAGTGACCCTACGCAGGGGGAGAATTCACCCCTCCACTTT
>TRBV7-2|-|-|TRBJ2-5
CASSYSLLETQYF
TGTGCCAGCAGCTACAGCCTTCTAGAGACCCAGTACTTC
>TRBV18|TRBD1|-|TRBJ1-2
CASSPAARGTSYGYTF
TGTGCCAGCTCACCGGCGGCCAGGGGGACAAGCTATGGCTACACCTTC
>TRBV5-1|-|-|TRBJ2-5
CASSPEGETQYF
TGCGCCAGCAGCCCGGAGGGGGAGACCCAGTACTTC
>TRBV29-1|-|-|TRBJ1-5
CSVAHSNQPQHF
TGCAGCGTTGCACATAGCAATCAGCCCCAGCATTTT
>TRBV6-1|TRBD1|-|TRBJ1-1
CASSERPEDRLYTEAFF
TGTGCCAGCAGTGAACGGCCTGAGGACAGGCTGTACACTGAAGCTTTCTTT
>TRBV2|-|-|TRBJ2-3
CASKGYTDTQYF
TGTGCCAGCAAGGGGTACACAGATACGCAGTATTTT
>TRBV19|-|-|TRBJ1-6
CASRAGAVNSPLHF
TGTGCCAGTAGAGCAGGCGCTGTGAATTCACCCCTCCACTTT
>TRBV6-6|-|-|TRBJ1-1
CASKHSRGGANTEAFF
TGTGCCAGTAAGCATTCGAGGGGGGGAGCGAACACTGAAGCTTTCTTT
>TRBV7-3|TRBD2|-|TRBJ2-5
CASSELAGGQETQYF
TGTGCCAGCAGCGAACTAGCGGGGGGACAAGAGACCCAGTACTTC
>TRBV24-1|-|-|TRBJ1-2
CATSDSQHGYTF
TGTGCCACCAGTGATTCACAGCATGGCTACACCTTC
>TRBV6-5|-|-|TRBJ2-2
CASSYDRGFGELFF
TGTGCCAGCAGTTACGATAGGGGGTTCGGGGAGCTGTTTTTT
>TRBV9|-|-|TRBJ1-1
CASSVSSGEAFF
TGTGCCAGCAGCGTATCTAGTGGGGAAGCTTTCTTT
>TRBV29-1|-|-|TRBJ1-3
CSVVGQLSGNTIYF
TGCAGCGTTGTAGGGCAGCTCTCTGGAAACACCATATATTTT
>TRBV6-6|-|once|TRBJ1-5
CASSYGSANQPQHF
TGTGCCAGCAGTTATGGGTCGGCCAATCAGCCCCAGCATTTT
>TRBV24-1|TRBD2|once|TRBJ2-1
CATSDSTRGGLGYNEQFF
TGTGCCACCAGTGATTCCACCCGGGGGGGGCTCGGGTACAATGAGCAGTTCTTC
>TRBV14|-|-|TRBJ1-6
CASSQDGGSRRNSPLHF
TGTGCCAGCAGCCAAGATGGGGGCAGTAGAAGGAATTCACCCCTCCACTTT
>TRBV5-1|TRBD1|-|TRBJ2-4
CASSLLGQGLNIQYF
TGCGCCAGCAGCTTGTTGGGACAGGGGCTAAACATTCAGTACTTC
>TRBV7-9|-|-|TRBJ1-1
CASSLWGSTEAFF
TGTGCCAGCAGCTTATGGGGCAGCACTGAAGCTTTCTTT
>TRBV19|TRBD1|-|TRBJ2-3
CASSMVGQLSTDTQYF
TGTGCCAGTAGTATGGTGGGACAGTTGAGCACAGATACGCAGTATTTT
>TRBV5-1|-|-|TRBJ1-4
CASSLGVGATNEKLFF
TGCGCCAGCAGCTTGGGTGTGGGAGCGACTAATGAAAAACTGTTTTTT
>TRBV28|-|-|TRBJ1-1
CASSSPARMNTEAFF
TGTGCCAGCAGTTCCCCTGCCCGTATGAACACTGAAGCTTTCTTT
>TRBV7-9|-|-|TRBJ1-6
CASSFLIGAPLHF
TGTGCCAGCAGCTTTCTAATCGGTGCACCCCTCCACTTT
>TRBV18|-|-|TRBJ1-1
CASSLFSGASTEAFF
TGTGCCAGCTCACTTTTTTCGGGGGCATCCACTGAAGCTTTCTTT